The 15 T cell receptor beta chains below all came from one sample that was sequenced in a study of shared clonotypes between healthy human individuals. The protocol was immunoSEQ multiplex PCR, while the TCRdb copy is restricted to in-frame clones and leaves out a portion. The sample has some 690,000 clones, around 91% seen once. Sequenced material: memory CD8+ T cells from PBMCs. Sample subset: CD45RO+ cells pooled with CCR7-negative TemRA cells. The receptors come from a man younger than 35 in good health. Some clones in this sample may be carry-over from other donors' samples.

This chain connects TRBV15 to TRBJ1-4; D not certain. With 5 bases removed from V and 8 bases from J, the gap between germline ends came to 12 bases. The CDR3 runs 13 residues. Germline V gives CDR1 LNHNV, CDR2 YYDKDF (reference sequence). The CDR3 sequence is CATSGRLREKLFF. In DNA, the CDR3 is TGTGCCACCAGCGGACGACTAAGAGAAAAACTGTTTTTT.

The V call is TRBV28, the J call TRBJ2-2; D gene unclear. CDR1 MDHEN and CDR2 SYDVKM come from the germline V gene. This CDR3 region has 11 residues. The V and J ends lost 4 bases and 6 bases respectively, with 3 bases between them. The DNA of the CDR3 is TGTGCCAGCAGTTGGGCCGGGGAGCTGTTTTTT. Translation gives CASSWAGELFF.

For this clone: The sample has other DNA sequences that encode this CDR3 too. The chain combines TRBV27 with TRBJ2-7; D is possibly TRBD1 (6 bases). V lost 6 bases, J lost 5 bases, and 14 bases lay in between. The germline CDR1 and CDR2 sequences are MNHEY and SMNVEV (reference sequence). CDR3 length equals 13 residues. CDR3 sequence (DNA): TGTGCCAGCAGCCCAACAGGGTCCCACGAGCAGTACTTC. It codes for CASSPTGSHEQYF.

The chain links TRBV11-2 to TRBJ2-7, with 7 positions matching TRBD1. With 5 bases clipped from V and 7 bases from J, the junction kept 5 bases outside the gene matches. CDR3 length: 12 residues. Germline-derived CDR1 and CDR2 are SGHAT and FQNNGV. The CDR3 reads CASSTRGREQYF. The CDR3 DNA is TGTGCCAGCAGCACAAGGGGGCGGGAGCAGTACTTC.

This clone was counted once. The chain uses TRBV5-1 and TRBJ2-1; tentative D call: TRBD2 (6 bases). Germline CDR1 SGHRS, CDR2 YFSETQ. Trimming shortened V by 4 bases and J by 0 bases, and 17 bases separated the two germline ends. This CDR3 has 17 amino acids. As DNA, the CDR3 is TGCGCCAGCAGCCACGGGCGGGGTCTACACTCCTACAATGAGCAGTTCTTC. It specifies CASSHGRGLHSYNEQFF. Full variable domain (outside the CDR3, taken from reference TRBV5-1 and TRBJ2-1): KAGVTQTPRYLIKTRGQQVTLSCSPISGHRSVSWYQQTPGQGLQFLFEYFSETQRNKGNFPGRFSGRQFSNSRSEMNVSTLELGDSALYLCASSHGRGLHSYNEQFFGPGTRLTVL.

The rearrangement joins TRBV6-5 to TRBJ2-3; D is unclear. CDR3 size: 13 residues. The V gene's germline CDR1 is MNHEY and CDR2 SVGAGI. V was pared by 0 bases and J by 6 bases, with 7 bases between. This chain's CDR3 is CASSYSEGDTQYF. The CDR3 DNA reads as TGTGCCAGCAGTTACTCTGAAGGGGATACGCAGTATTTT.

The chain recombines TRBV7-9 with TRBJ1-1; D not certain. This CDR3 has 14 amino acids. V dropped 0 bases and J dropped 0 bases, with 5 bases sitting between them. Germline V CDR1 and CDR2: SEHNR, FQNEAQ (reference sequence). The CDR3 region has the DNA TGTGCCAGCAGCTTAGCGCCCCTGAACACTGAAGCTTTCTTT. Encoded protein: CASSLAPLNTEAFF.

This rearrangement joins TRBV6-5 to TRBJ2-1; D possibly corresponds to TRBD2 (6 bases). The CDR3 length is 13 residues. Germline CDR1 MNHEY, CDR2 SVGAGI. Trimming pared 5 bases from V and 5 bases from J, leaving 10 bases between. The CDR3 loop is CASSTGLHNEQFF. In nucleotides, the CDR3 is TGTGCCAGCAGTACGGGACTTCACAATGAGCAGTTCTTC.

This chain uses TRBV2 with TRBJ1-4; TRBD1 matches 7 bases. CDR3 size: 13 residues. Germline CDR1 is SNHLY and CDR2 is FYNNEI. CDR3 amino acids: CAGQNRQGEKLFF. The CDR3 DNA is TGTGCGGGACAGAACCGCCAAGGGGAAAAACTGTTTTTT.

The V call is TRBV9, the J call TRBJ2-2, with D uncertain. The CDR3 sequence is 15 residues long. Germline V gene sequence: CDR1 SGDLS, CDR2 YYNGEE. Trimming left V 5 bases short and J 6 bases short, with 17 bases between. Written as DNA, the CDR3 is TGTGCCAGCAGACCCGACTTACAAAGGGCCGGGGAGCTGTTTTTT. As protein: CASRPDLQRAGELFF.

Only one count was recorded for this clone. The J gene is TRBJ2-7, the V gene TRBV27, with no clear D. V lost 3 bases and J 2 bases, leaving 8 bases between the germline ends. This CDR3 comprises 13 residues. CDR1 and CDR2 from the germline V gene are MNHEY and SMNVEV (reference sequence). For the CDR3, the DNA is TGTGCCAGCAGTTTTAAGTTCCCCTACGAGCAGTACTTC. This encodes CASSFKFPYEQYF.

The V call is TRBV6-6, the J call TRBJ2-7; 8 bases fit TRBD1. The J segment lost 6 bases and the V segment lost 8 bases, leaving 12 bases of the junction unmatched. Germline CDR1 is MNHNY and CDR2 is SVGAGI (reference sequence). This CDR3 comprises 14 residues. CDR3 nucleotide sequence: TGTGCCAGCGGTCCCCAGGGGGCAAGGGGCGAGCAGTACTTC. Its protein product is CASGPQGARGEQYF.

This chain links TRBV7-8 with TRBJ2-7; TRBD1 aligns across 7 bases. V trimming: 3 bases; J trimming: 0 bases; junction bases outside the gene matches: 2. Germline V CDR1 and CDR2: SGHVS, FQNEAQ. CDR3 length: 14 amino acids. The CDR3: CASSLTGSSYEQYF. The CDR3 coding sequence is TGTGCCAGCAGCTTGACAGGGTCCTCCTACGAGCAGTACTTC.

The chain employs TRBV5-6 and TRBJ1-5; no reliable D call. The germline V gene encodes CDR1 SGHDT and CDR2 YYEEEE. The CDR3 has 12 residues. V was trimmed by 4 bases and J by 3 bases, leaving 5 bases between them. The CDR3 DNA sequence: TGTGCCAGCAGCGCCTCCAATCAGCCCCAGCATTTT. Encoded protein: CASSASNQPQHF.

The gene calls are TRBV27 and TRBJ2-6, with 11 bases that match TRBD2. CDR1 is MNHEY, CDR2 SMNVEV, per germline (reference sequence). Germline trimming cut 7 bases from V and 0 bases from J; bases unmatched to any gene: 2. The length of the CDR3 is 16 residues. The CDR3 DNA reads TGTGCCAGCACGACTAGCGGGAACTCTGGGGCCAACGTCCTGACTTTC. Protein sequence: CASTTSGNSGANVLTF.